This passage covers 27 T cell receptor beta chains from one sample sequenced in a study of blood T cell repertoires in COVID-19. Data came from immunoSEQ multiplex PCR; TCRdb stores just in-frame clones and leaves some out. Here the sample spans 120,000 to 150,000 clones, 88% being singletons. The specimen sequenced was peripheral blood. The receptors were gathered from a woman aged 55-75 years with acute or convalescent COVID-19.

V gene TRBV21-1 combines with J gene TRBJ2-7; TRBD1 was called by the table and not checked on the DNA. TRBV21-1 is annotated as a pseudogene. The CDR3 consists of 16 residues. The DNA for the CDR3 is TGTGCCAGCAGCAAAGTATCAGGACAGGGGCTGCTCGAGCAGTACTTC. It translates to CASSKVSGQGLLEQYF.

The sample holds one count of this clone. This sequence joins TRBV7-9 and TRBJ1-2; no clear D. Germline assignment: CDR1 SEHNR and CDR2 FQNEAQ (reference sequence). The CDR3 totals 16 residues. V dropped 4 bases and J dropped 8 bases, with 23 bases sitting between them. The CDR3 region is CASSSPRDLPAEGYTF. CDR3 nucleotide sequence: TGTGCCAGCAGCTCCCCCAGAGACCTACCGGCGGAGGGCTACACCTTC.

CDR3 bases: TGCGCCAGCAGCGCGGGACAGGGGACAAGGAGTCGCGGAGAGACCCAGTACTTC. As protein: CASSAGQGTRSRGETQYF. The chain joins TRBV5-1 to TRBJ2-5, with TRBD1 identical over 10 bases. V shed 4 bases, J shed 4 bases, and the junction held 16 bases outside the gene matches. The CDR3 is made up of 18 amino acids. Germline values: CDR1 SGHRS, CDR2 YFSETQ.

CDR3 in amino acids: CASSLDPRHYGYTF. The CDR3 DNA follows: TGTGCCAGCAGCTTAGACCCGAGGCACTATGGCTACACCTTC. The V call is TRBV7-9, the J call TRBJ1-2; D is unclear. V was clipped by 1 base and J by 3 bases, with 9 bases between them. Germline V gives CDR1 SEHNR, CDR2 FQNEAQ (reference sequence). This CDR3 contains 14 residues.

The rearrangement links TRBV6-2 or TRBV6-3 to TRBJ2-7; 8 bases match TRBD2. From germline, CDR1 is MNHEY and CDR2 SVGEGT. There are 14 residues in the CDR3. Losses at the gene ends were 0 bases for V and 12 bases for J; bases not matched to a gene: 10. The CDR3 coding sequence is TGTGCCAGCAGTTACTCCTCGGGGGGGACCTCATCGTACTTC. As protein: CASSYSSGGTSSYF.

V is TRBV2 and J is TRBJ1-1, with D uncertain. Trimming cost V 7 bases and J 5 bases, with 11 bases left between them. The CDR3 is 12 amino acids. In germline, CDR1 is SNHLY, CDR2 FYNNEI. The DNA of the CDR3 is TGTGCCAGCATACGAGAGGAAACTGAAGCTTTCTTT. The encoded protein is CASIREETEAFF. Full variable domain (missing parts from reference TRBV2 and TRBJ1-1): EPEVTQTPSHQVTQMGQEVILRCVPISNHLYFYWYRQILGQKVEFLVSFYNNEISEKSEIFDDQFSVERPDGSNFTLKIRSTKLEDSAMYFCASIREETEAFFGQGTRLTVV.

This clone was counted once. V is TRBV28 and J is TRBJ2-1, with TRBD2 identical over 11 bases. CDR1 is MDHEN and CDR2 is SYDVKM in the germline V gene. V gave up 7 bases and J gave up 8 bases; unmatched junction bases: 16. CDR3 size: 17 residues. The CDR3 coding sequence is TGTGCCAGCACCCCGGTTAGGGCTAGCGGGGGGAGGGATGAGCAGTTCTTC. Protein product: CASTPVRASGGRDEQFF.

The chain carries TRBV29-1 and TRBJ1-1, with D unclear. The CDR3 contains 13 residues. Trimming removed 7 bases at V and 1 base at J, with 13 bases between. Germline V gene sequence: CDR1 SQVTM, CDR2 ANQGSEA. CDR3 loop: CSAPGWGNTEAFF. The CDR3 nucleotides are TGCAGCGCCCCGGGGTGGGGGAACACTGAAGCTTTCTTT.

This sequence joins TRBV5-5 and TRBJ1-4; 7 bases agree with TRBD1. Germline trimming cut 2 bases from V and 5 bases from J; bases unmatched to any gene: 6. CDR1 is SGHKS and CDR2 is YYEKEE in the germline V gene (reference sequence). The CDR3 is made up of 15 amino acids. CDR3 DNA: TGTGCCAGCAGCTTAACCGACAGGGAGAATGAAAAACTGTTTTTT. Amino acid sequence: CASSLTDRENEKLFF.

The rearrangement uses TRBV19 and TRBJ1-3, with D perhaps matching TRBD1 (6 bases). CDR1 is LNHDA, CDR2 SQIVND, per germline (reference sequence). Trimming cost V 5 bases and J 0 bases, with 11 bases left between them. CDR3 size: 15 residues. As DNA, the CDR3 is TGTGCCAGTAGTCCGGGACATAGCTCTGGAAACACCATATATTTT. Protein product: CASSPGHSSGNTIYF.

The CDR3 DNA sequence: TGTGCCTGGAGTGGGGACAGACAGTACAATGAGCAGTTCTTC. Its protein product is CAWSGDRQYNEQFF. The gene calls are TRBV30 and TRBJ2-1; 7 bases line up with TRBD1. The junction had 4 bases not matched to a gene; V was cut back by 1 base and J by 4 bases. CDR1 is GTSNPN, CDR2 SVGIG, per germline (reference sequence). This CDR3 is 14 amino acids long.

The chain recombines TRBV4-2 with TRBJ2-7, with D unclear. Trimming took off 3 bases at V and 6 bases at J, with 12 bases between the two ends. CDR3 length: 13 residues. Germline V gene data show CDR1 as LGHNA and CDR2 as YNFKEQ. This chain's CDR3 is CASSHDSAREQYF. The CDR3 DNA reads as TGTGCCAGCAGCCACGACTCCGCCCGCGAGCAGTACTTC.

The chain links TRBV18 to TRBJ1-5; D is undetermined. The length of the CDR3 is 17 residues. Germline V gene sequence: CDR1 KGHSH, CDR2 LQKENI. V lost 6 bases to trimming and J lost 0 bases, with 18 bases between them. The CDR3 loop reads CASSLIGGGNSNQPQHF. The CDR3 coding sequence is TGTGCCAGCTCCCTAATTGGTGGAGGAAATAGCAATCAGCCCCAGCATTTT.

The V and J genes are TRBV28 and TRBJ1-4; D uncertain. Germline V lookup: CDR1 MDHEN, CDR2 SYDVKM. V dropped 10 bases and J dropped 4 bases, with 13 bases sitting between them. CDR3 size: 13 residues. This chain's CDR3 is CATVPRGNEKLFF. The CDR3 DNA is TGTGCCACCGTCCCCCGGGGTAATGAAAAACTGTTTTTT.

V gene TRBV6-5 combines with J gene TRBJ1-1; D is unresolved. The germline V and J ends were trimmed by 6 bases and 0 bases, with 8 bases remaining between them. The CDR3 is 13 amino acids. Germline lookup yields CDR1 MNHEY and CDR2 SVGAGI. The CDR3 spells CASRPQLNTEAFF. CDR3 sequence (DNA): TGTGCCAGCAGACCACAACTGAACACTGAAGCTTTCTTT.

The chain couples TRBV19 to TRBJ1-3; possibly TRBD1 for D (6 bases). The V and J ends lost 8 bases and 1 base respectively, with 9 bases between them. CDR1 LNHDA and CDR2 SQIVND come from the germline V gene (reference sequence). The length of the CDR3 is 13 residues. The CDR3 sequence is CASDTGSGNTIYF. CDR3 coding DNA: TGTGCCAGTGACACAGGGTCTGGAAACACCATATATTTT.

This chain links TRBV5-1 with TRBJ1-3; D gene ambiguous. Germline CDR1 SGHRS, CDR2 YFSETQ. The CDR3 loop spans 15 amino acids. The V gene lost 0 bases and the J gene lost 0 bases, with 7 bases spanning the gap. The CDR3 DNA reads as TGCGCCAGCAGCTTGGTGGCAAACTCTGGAAACACCATATATTTT. Translated: CASSLVANSGNTIYF. Full variable domain (missing parts from reference TRBV5-1 and TRBJ1-3): KAGVTQTPRYLIKTRGQQVTLSCSPISGHRSVSWYQQTPGQGLQFLFEYFSETQRNKGNFPGRFSGRQFSNSRSEMNVSTLELGDSALYLCASSLVANSGNTIYFGEGSWLTVV.

This clone was observed a single time. The V call is TRBV4-3, the J call TRBJ2-1; 14 bases align to TRBD2. The CDR3 totals 16 residues. Germline V gene data show CDR1 as LGHNA and CDR2 as YSLEER. Trimming took 3 bases from V and 6 from J; bases not matched to a gene: 4. CDR3 bases: TGCGCCAGCAGCCATGGACTAGCGGGGGGCCGCAATGAGCAGTTCTTC. Encoded protein: CASSHGLAGGRNEQFF.

This chain links TRBV6-5 with TRBJ1-2; D possibly corresponds to TRBD1 (5 bases). Per the germline V gene, CDR1 is MNHEY and CDR2 is SVGAGI. Trimming removed 6 bases at V and 2 bases at J, with 10 bases between. This CDR3 region has 13 residues. CDR3 amino acids: CASRYGANYGYTF. The CDR3 DNA sequence: TGTGCCAGCAGATACGGGGCGAACTATGGCTACACCTTC.

The J gene is TRBJ1-2, the V gene TRBV28; maybe TRBD1 (5 bases). The V gene's germline CDR1 is MDHEN and CDR2 SYDVKM. The CDR3 is 11 residues long. V lost 7 bases to trimming and J lost 2 bases, with 5 bases between them. CDR3 amino acids: CASTGNYGYTF. The CDR3 nucleotides read TGTGCCAGCACAGGGAACTATGGCTACACCTTC.

The rearrangement links TRBV19 to TRBJ2-3; 12 bases map to TRBD2. The V gene's germline CDR1 is LNHDA and CDR2 SQIVND (reference sequence). The CDR3 is 15 residues long. The ends lost 8 bases at V and 4 bases at J; junction bases unmatched: 7. CDR3 amino acids: CASQITSGGSDTQYF. As DNA, the CDR3 is TGTGCCAGTCAAATCACTAGCGGGGGGTCAGATACGCAGTATTTT.

The CDR3 loop is CAWSVYQNTEAFF. CDR3 bases: TGTGCCTGGAGCGTCTACCAGAACACTGAAGCTTTCTTT. This sequence joins TRBV30 and TRBJ1-1; D gene ambiguous. This CDR3 spans 13 amino acids. The germline V gene has CDR1 GTSNPN and CDR2 SVGIG (reference sequence). Deletions cut 3 bases from V and 1 base from J, with 9 bases between.

This chain uses TRBV28 with TRBJ1-4; no clear D. The CDR3 extends over 14 amino acids. Per germline, CDR1 MDHEN and CDR2 SYDVKM. Trimming left V 3 bases short and J 6 bases short, with 11 bases between. The CDR3 nucleotides read TGTGCCAGCAGTTTTGGACCGGGATATGAAAAACTGTTTTTT. Its translation is CASSFGPGYEKLFF. Together with reference TRBV28 and TRBJ1-4, the CDR3 gives the full variable domain: DVKVTQSSRYLVKRTGEKVFLECVQDMDHENMFWYRQDPGLGLRLIYFSYDVKMKEKGDIPEGYSVSREKKERFSLILESASTNQTSMYLCASSFGPGYEKLFFGSGTQLSVL.

This CDR3 is CASSTGGTAGNQPQHF. CDR3 bases: TGTGCCAGCAGCACCGGAGGGACAGCCGGCAATCAGCCCCAGCATTTT. The chain uses TRBV7-8 and TRBJ1-5; TRBD1 matches at 7 bases. CDR1 is SGHVS, CDR2 FQNEAQ, per germline. Germline trimming cut 5 bases from V and 2 bases from J; bases unmatched to any gene: 9. This CDR3 comprises 16 residues. Variable domain in full (rest from reference TRBV7-8 and TRBJ1-5): GAGVSQSPRYKVAKRGQDVALRCDPISGHVSLFWYQQALGQGPEFLTYFQNEAQLDKSGLPSDRFFAERPEGSVSTLKIQRTQQEDSAVYLCASSTGGTAGNQPQHFGDGTRLSIL.

The chain carries TRBV10-3 and TRBJ1-5; TRBD1 matches at 7 bases. Germline CDR1 reads ENHRY; CDR2 reads SYGVKD. The CDR3 runs to 14 residues. With 0 bases clipped from V and 8 bases from J, the junction kept 4 bases outside the gene matches. This chain's CDR3 is CAISESPQGEPQHF. The CDR3 region has the DNA TGTGCCATCAGTGAGTCGCCCCAGGGGGAGCCCCAGCATTTT.

This clone was observed a few times. The CDR3 spells CASSSSGQGTDTQYF. CDR3 nucleotides: TGTGCCAGCAGTTCCTCTGGACAGGGCACAGATACGCAGTATTTT. This chain joins TRBV27 and TRBJ2-3; 7 nucleotides line up with TRBD1. The V gene's germline CDR1 is MNHEY and CDR2 SMNVEV (reference sequence). The CDR3 has 15 residues. Trimming at V came to 4 bases and at J to 1 base, leaving 5 bases not matched to a gene.

The chain uses TRBV6-5 and TRBJ1-2; D is undetermined. Deletions cut 4 bases from V and 4 bases from J, with 16 bases between. Germline-derived CDR1 and CDR2 are MNHEY and SVGAGI. This CDR3 is 15 amino acids long. The CDR3 sequence: CASSSHTNAGYGYTF. The CDR3 DNA follows: TGTGCCAGCAGTTCACATACGAATGCGGGCTATGGCTACACCTTC.